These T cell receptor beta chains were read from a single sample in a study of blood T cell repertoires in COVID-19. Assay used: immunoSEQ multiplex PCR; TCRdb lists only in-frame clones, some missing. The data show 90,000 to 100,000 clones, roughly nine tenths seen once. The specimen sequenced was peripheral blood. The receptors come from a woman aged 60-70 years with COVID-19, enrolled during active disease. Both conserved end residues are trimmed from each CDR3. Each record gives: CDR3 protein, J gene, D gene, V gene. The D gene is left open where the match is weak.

CDR3: ASSHGTGDSNQPQH
J: TRBJ1-5
D: TRBD1
V: TRBV3-1/TRBV3-2

CDR3: ASKTVSGEIGYT
J: TRBJ1-2
D: -
V: TRBV6-5

CDR3: ASSQELARPYNEQF
J: TRBJ2-1
D: TRBD2
V: TRBV14

CDR3: ASSFYRASPLH
J: TRBJ1-6
D: -
V: TRBV12-3/TRBV12-4

CDR3: ASSLAGIPTDTQY
J: TRBJ2-3
D: -
V: TRBV5-1

CDR3: ASSQPDRDGYT
J: TRBJ1-2
D: TRBD1
V: TRBV4-1

CDR3: ASSQDLPDRGYEQY
J: TRBJ2-7
D: TRBD1
V: TRBV4-3

CDR3: ASRRDRDPEAF
J: TRBJ1-1
D: TRBD1
V: TRBV5-1

CDR3: ASSSENWEQY
J: TRBJ2-7
D: -
V: TRBV7-9

CDR3: ASSLREVGQPQH
J: TRBJ1-5
D: -
V: TRBV13

CDR3: ASSIALAGGLNEQY
J: TRBJ2-7
D: TRBD2
V: TRBV19

CDR3: ASSIGQGAGELF
J: TRBJ2-2
D: TRBD1
V: TRBV11-2

CDR3: ASSWQGTENSPLH
J: TRBJ1-6
D: TRBD1
V: TRBV5-4

CDR3: SGAEGGRTEAF
J: TRBJ1-1
D: -
V: TRBV29-1

CDR3: SGEGSNEQF
J: TRBJ2-1
D: TRBD2
V: TRBV20-1

CDR3: ASSKRTGSTNEKLF
J: TRBJ1-4
D: TRBD1
V: TRBV7-2

CDR3: ASSLGGGTGIWDYGYT
J: TRBJ1-2
D: TRBD1
V: TRBV5-4

CDR3: ASSQDNRGRNNEKLF
J: TRBJ1-4
D: TRBD1
V: TRBV4-1

CDR3: ASSPQPGSTDTQY
J: TRBJ2-3
D: -
V: TRBV18

CDR3: ATSDSGGTSYEQY
J: TRBJ2-7
D: TRBD1
V: TRBV24-1

CDR3: SVPALTRTDTQY
J: TRBJ2-3
D: -
V: TRBV29-1

CDR3: ASSHRRNTEAF
J: TRBJ1-1
D: -
V: TRBV6-5

CDR3: AIEATDTGELF
J: TRBJ2-2
D: -
V: TRBV28

CDR3: ASSDGGPADTQY
J: TRBJ2-3
D: -
V: TRBV10-1

CDR3: ATGGNSPLH
J: TRBJ1-6
D: -
V: TRBV7-9

CDR3: ASSLDHDSPSTDTQY
J: TRBJ2-3
D: -
V: TRBV11-2

CDR3: ASSSRLRGSYNEQF
J: TRBJ2-1
D: -
V: TRBV9

CDR3: ASSQDGTSGELQETQY
J: TRBJ2-5
D: TRBD2
V: TRBV4-2

CDR3: ASSFDRDYGYT
J: TRBJ1-2
D: TRBD1
V: TRBV5-1

CDR3: ASSPVWEEGNQPQH
J: TRBJ1-5
D: -
V: TRBV5-6

CDR3: ASSPGQAWADTQY
J: TRBJ2-3
D: TRBD1
V: TRBV11-3

CDR3: ASIAGVDYEQY
J: TRBJ2-7
D: -
V: TRBV10-2

CDR3: ASSLVGLRGEQF
J: TRBJ2-1
D: -
V: TRBV7-9

CDR3: ASSLGGYNQPQH
J: TRBJ1-5
D: -
V: TRBV5-1

CDR3: ASSTLQGVGNYGYT
J: TRBJ1-2
D: -
V: TRBV2

CDR3: ASSHLQGAGGNTIY
J: TRBJ1-3
D: TRBD1
V: TRBV7-9

CDR3: ASSGRTGGTDTQY
J: TRBJ2-3
D: TRBD1
V: TRBV18

CDR3: ASSFAGQLRIMPQH
J: TRBJ1-5
D: -
V: TRBV5-6

CDR3: ASSQDRRGRLNYGYT
J: TRBJ1-2
D: -
V: TRBV3-1/TRBV3-2

CDR3: ASSLDASGGRTDTQY
J: TRBJ2-3
D: TRBD2
V: TRBV5-6

CDR3: ASSARGDRVYFNYGYT
J: TRBJ1-2
D: TRBD1
V: TRBV5-6

CDR3: SAVSGGEQY
J: TRBJ2-7
D: -
V: TRBV20-1

CDR3: ASRRKDGTSPDTQY
J: TRBJ2-3
D: -
V: TRBV5-4

CDR3: ASSLGSSGPYNEQF
J: TRBJ2-1
D: TRBD2
V: TRBV5-1

CDR3: ATALAGVLYEQY
J: TRBJ2-7
D: TRBD2
V: TRBV15

CDR3: SARQGGEQF
J: TRBJ2-1
D: -
V: TRBV20-1

CDR3: ASSKARREAF
J: TRBJ1-1
D: -
V: TRBV21-1

CDR3: AISELSGTGTEKLF
J: TRBJ1-4
D: TRBD1
V: TRBV10-3